The clone carrying this T cell receptor (beta chain) showed up many times. The data were obtained in a study of early T cells in non-severe SARS-CoV-2 infection. Across the study: Chains were not paired, and sequencing was done on bulk RNA from unsorted whole blood.

In the library, individual cDNA molecules carried attached unique molecular identifiers. TCRdb reanalysed the 5' RACE reads using MiXCR and keeps one entry per CDR3 protein. This table holds about 56,000 distinct CDR3 sequences, around an eighth found once. From germline, CDR1 is LGHNT and CDR2 FRNRAP. The trim removed 4 bases at V and 7 bases at J, leaving 2 bases unmatched. The CDR3 runs 14 residues. The chain recombines TRBV12-5 with TRBJ2-1, with 12 bases that match TRBD2. The receptor was isolated from an adult who was a healthcare worker with PCR-confirmed SARS-CoV-2 infection or an uninfected control (not recorded which). Sample: whole blood. DNA for the CDR3: TGTGCTAGTGGTTCTAGCGGGGGGGCGAATGAGCAGTTCTTC. It yields the protein CASGSSGGANEQFF.